This T cell receptor beta chain was recovered during a study of technical replicates of blood from several donors. Profiled with immunoSEQ multiplex PCR; TCRdb holds only in-frame clones, not every one. The sample lists tens of thousands of clones, almost 97% occurring once. Germline loops: CDR1 SGDLS, CDR2 YYNGEE. CDR3 length equals 15 residues. J lost 5 bases, V lost 1 base, and 4 bases had no gene match. This rearrangement joins TRBV9 to TRBJ2-1; 9 bases fit TRBD2. The receptor comes from a human donor in good health. The sample was T cells isolated from PBMCs. The DNA of the CDR3 is TGTGCCAGCAGCGTACGTCTAGCGGGAAACAATGAGCAGTTCTTC. Translating gives CASSVRLAGNNEQFF.